A selection of T cell receptor beta chains follows, all from one sample in a study of CD8+CD57+ T cells in acquired aplastic anemia. MiXCR was run by TCRdb on the reads, yielding one entry per CDR3 protein. This repertoire shows under 350,000 distinct CDR3 sequences, approximately 57% found once; its top ten account for around 1.3%. The sequenced material came from sorted CD4+, CD8+, or CD8+CD57+ T cells (not recorded which) from PBMCs. The receptor set was obtained from a human donor with aplastic anemia. Both conserved end residues are part of each CDR3. D genes are given only for firm matches. Only some rows state a clone size, as once, few, many or a class for expanded clones.

d_call: NA; v_call: TRBV12-3/TRBV12-4; clone_size: many; j_call: TRBJ2-5; cdr3_nt: TGTGCCAGCAGTTCTTACGCGGGGCAGGGAGAGACCCAGTACTTC; cdr3_aa: CASSSYAGQGETQYF
d_call: NA; v_call: TRBV7-9; clone_size: NA; j_call: TRBJ2-1; cdr3_nt: TGTGCCAGCAGCCTAGCGAATAGCTACGATGAGCAGTTCTTC; cdr3_aa: CASSLANSYDEQFF
d_call: TRBD2; v_call: TRBV7-9; clone_size: NA; j_call: TRBJ2-3; cdr3_nt: TGTGCCAGCAGCTTATCCGGGTGGGCGACTAGCGGGACAGATACGCAGTATTTT; cdr3_aa: CASSLSGWATSGTDTQYF
d_call: TRBD1; v_call: TRBV20-1; clone_size: NA; j_call: TRBJ2-5; cdr3_nt: TGCAGTGCTAGGTGGACAGGGGGCCGAGAGACCCAGTACTTC; cdr3_aa: CSARWTGGRETQYF
d_call: NA; v_call: TRBV24-1; clone_size: few; j_call: TRBJ2-3; cdr3_nt: TGTGCCACCAGTGATCAACAGGGATCGAGCACAGATACGCAGTATTTT; cdr3_aa: CATSDQQGSSTDTQYF
d_call: TRBD1; v_call: TRBV2; clone_size: few; j_call: TRBJ1-6; cdr3_nt: TGTGCCAGCAGCCAGTTGGGACAGGGTAACTATAATTCACCCCTCCACTTT; cdr3_aa: CASSQLGQGNYNSPLHF
d_call: NA; v_call: TRBV5-4; clone_size: few; j_call: TRBJ1-1; cdr3_nt: TGTGCCAGTGGTGGGGATCCGAACACTGAAGCTTTCTTT; cdr3_aa: CASGGDPNTEAFF
d_call: TRBD2; v_call: TRBV27; clone_size: many; j_call: TRBJ2-5; cdr3_nt: TGTGCCAGCACCCAACACGGGGGGAGGGAGACCCAGTACTTC; cdr3_aa: CASTQHGGRETQYF
d_call: TRBD1; v_call: TRBV29-1; clone_size: few; j_call: TRBJ2-5; cdr3_nt: TGCAGCGCCTGGACAGGCCCAGAGACCCAGTACTTC; cdr3_aa: CSAWTGPETQYF
d_call: TRBD1; v_call: TRBV5-1; clone_size: once; j_call: TRBJ2-7; cdr3_nt: TGCGCCAGCAGCCCAAACAGGGGGGATCAGTACTTC; cdr3_aa: CASSPNRGDQYF
d_call: NA; v_call: TRBV12-3/TRBV12-4; clone_size: many; j_call: TRBJ1-1; cdr3_nt: TGTGCCAGCAGTTTGACAGAGGGGAACACTGAAGCTTTCTTT; cdr3_aa: CASSLTEGNTEAFF
d_call: NA; v_call: TRBV5-1; clone_size: NA; j_call: TRBJ1-1; cdr3_nt: TGCGCCAGCAGCTGGGGCGGTGTGAACACTGAAGCTTTCTTT; cdr3_aa: CASSWGGVNTEAFF
d_call: NA; v_call: TRBV6-1; clone_size: many; j_call: TRBJ1-1; cdr3_nt: TGTGCCAGCAGTGCGTCCTCCGGGGGCGCGGGGACTGAAGCTTTCTTT; cdr3_aa: CASSASSGGAGTEAFF
d_call: TRBD1; v_call: TRBV19; clone_size: NA; j_call: TRBJ1-1; cdr3_nt: TGTGCCAGTAGTATAGGGACAGGTTTTGAAGCTTTCTTT; cdr3_aa: CASSIGTGFEAFF
d_call: NA; v_call: TRBV15; clone_size: NA; j_call: TRBJ1-4; cdr3_nt: TGTGCCACCAGCAGAGACCGACCCGCGACTAATGAAAAACTGTTTTTT; cdr3_aa: CATSRDRPATNEKLFF
d_call: NA; v_call: TRBV28; clone_size: NA; j_call: TRBJ1-1; cdr3_nt: TGTGCCAGCAGCCACTCTCCGAACACTGAAGCTTTCTTT; cdr3_aa: CASSHSPNTEAFF
d_call: TRBD1; v_call: TRBV5-6; clone_size: once; j_call: TRBJ1-5; cdr3_nt: TGTGCCAGCAGCTTGGCGTCAGGGGGGAATCAGCCCCAGCATTTT; cdr3_aa: CASSLASGGNQPQHF
d_call: NA; v_call: TRBV6-5; clone_size: many; j_call: TRBJ1-6; cdr3_nt: TGTGCCAGCAGCTTTTCCTATAATTCACCCCTCCACTTT; cdr3_aa: CASSFSYNSPLHF
d_call: NA; v_call: TRBV5-6; clone_size: many; j_call: TRBJ1-1; cdr3_nt: TGTGCCAGCAACTTGGGGGGGGACACTGAAGCTTTCTTT; cdr3_aa: CASNLGGDTEAFF
d_call: NA; v_call: TRBV3-1; clone_size: many; j_call: TRBJ1-5; cdr3_nt: TGTGCCAGCAGCAACACAGGCGTTAATCAGCCCCAGCATTTT; cdr3_aa: CASSNTGVNQPQHF
d_call: NA; v_call: TRBV2; clone_size: NA; j_call: TRBJ2-5; cdr3_nt: TGTGCCACCACAACCCGGGAGACCCAGTACTTC; cdr3_aa: CATTTRETQYF
d_call: TRBD2; v_call: TRBV7-3; clone_size: many; j_call: TRBJ2-3; cdr3_nt: TGTGCCAGCAGGGCCGGGCGGGGGGGAGATACGCAGTATTTT; cdr3_aa: CASRAGRGGDTQYF
d_call: NA; v_call: TRBV2; clone_size: NA; j_call: TRBJ2-7; cdr3_nt: TGTGCCAGCGCGTCACAGGGGAGGGTGGACGAGCAGTACTTC; cdr3_aa: CASASQGRVDEQYF
d_call: NA; v_call: TRBV7-3; clone_size: NA; j_call: TRBJ1-6; cdr3_nt: TGTGCCAGCAGCTTAACGCCTAATAATTCACCCCTCCACTTT; cdr3_aa: CASSLTPNNSPLHF
d_call: TRBD1; v_call: TRBV24-1; clone_size: NA; j_call: TRBJ2-1; cdr3_nt: TGTGCCACCAGTGATTTCCGGGACAGCTACAATGAGCAGTTCTTC; cdr3_aa: CATSDFRDSYNEQFF
d_call: TRBD2; v_call: TRBV20-1; clone_size: many; j_call: TRBJ2-5; cdr3_nt: TGCAGTGCTACAACACTAGCGGAGTCAGGGACCCAGTACTTC; cdr3_aa: CSATTLAESGTQYF
d_call: NA; v_call: TRBV7-8; clone_size: NA; j_call: TRBJ2-5; cdr3_nt: TGTGCCAGCAGTTACTGGGACCGCAAGGAGACCCAGTACTTC; cdr3_aa: CASSYWDRKETQYF
d_call: NA; v_call: TRBV29-1; clone_size: NA; j_call: TRBJ1-1; cdr3_nt: TGCAGCGCCCTATCTCCAGACATGAACACTGAAGCTTTCTTT; cdr3_aa: CSALSPDMNTEAFF
d_call: NA; v_call: TRBV2; clone_size: NA; j_call: TRBJ2-1; cdr3_nt: TGTGCCAGCAGTGATTCGGGACTCCTTAAGAATGAGCAGTTCTTC; cdr3_aa: CASSDSGLLKNEQFF
d_call: NA; v_call: TRBV19; clone_size: many; j_call: TRBJ1-4; cdr3_nt: TGTGCCAGTACGGGGCTTAATGAAAAACTGTTTTTT; cdr3_aa: CASTGLNEKLFF
d_call: TRBD1; v_call: TRBV10-3; clone_size: NA; j_call: TRBJ2-5; cdr3_nt: TGTGCCATCAGTGCCTACTTAATTCAGGGACAGGAGACCCAGTACTTC; cdr3_aa: CAISAYLIQGQETQYF
d_call: NA; v_call: TRBV2; clone_size: NA; j_call: TRBJ2-3; cdr3_nt: TGTGCCAGCAGTGACCGGGGGCGAAGTCCAGATACGCAGTATTTT; cdr3_aa: CASSDRGRSPDTQYF
d_call: NA; v_call: TRBV19; clone_size: NA; j_call: TRBJ1-2; cdr3_nt: TGTGCCCCTAAGTCCAGGGCATCGAACTATGGCTACACCTTC; cdr3_aa: CAPKSRASNYGYTF